This entry is about one T cell receptor beta chain. Sequencing used immunoSEQ multiplex PCR; TCRdb keeps in-frame clones, though not all of them. Here the sample spans about 50,000 clones, approximately 91% being singletons. The data are from a study of T cell changes during pregnancy in multiple sclerosis. Trimming removed 2 bases from V and 0 bases from J, with 18 bases in between. The CDR3 loop spans 18 amino acids. Germline CDR1 MDHEN, CDR2 SYDVKM. The sample consisted of CD4+ T cells from peripheral blood mononuclear cells, taken after pregnancy. This sequence originates from a female donor in good health, enrolled as a control in a pregnancy study. The V gene is TRBV28, the J gene TRBJ2-3, with a tentative D call TRBD2 (6 bases). CDR3 nucleotide sequence: TGTGCCAGCAGTTTACGAAATCGATTAGGGAGGAGCACAGATACGCAGTATTTT. This sequence encodes CASSLRNRLGRSTDTQYF.